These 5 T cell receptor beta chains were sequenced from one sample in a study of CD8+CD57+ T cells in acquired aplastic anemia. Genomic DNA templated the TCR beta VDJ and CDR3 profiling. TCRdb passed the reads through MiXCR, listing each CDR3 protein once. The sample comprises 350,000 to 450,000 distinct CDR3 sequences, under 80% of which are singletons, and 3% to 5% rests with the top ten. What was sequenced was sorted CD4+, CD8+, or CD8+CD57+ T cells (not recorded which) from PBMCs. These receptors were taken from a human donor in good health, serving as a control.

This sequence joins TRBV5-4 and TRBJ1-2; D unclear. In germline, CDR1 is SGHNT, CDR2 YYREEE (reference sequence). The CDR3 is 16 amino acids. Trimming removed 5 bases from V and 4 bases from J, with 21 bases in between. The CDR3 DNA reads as TGTGCCAGCAGTAAGGAGCGGAGTATAAGCGGCTATGGCTACACCTTC. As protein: CASSKERSISGYGYTF.

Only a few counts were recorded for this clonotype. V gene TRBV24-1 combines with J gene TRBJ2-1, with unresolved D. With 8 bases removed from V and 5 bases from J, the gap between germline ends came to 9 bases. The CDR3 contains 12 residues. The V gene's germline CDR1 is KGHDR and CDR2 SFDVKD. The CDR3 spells CATTSFDNEQFF. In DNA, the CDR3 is TGTGCCACCACAAGCTTTGACAATGAGCAGTTCTTC.

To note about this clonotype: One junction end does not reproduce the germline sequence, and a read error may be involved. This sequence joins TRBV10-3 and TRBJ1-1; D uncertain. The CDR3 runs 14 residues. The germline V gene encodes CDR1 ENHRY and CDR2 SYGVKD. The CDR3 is CAIMEAVMNSEAFF. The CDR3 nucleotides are TGTGCCATCATGGAGGCCGTCATGAACTCTGAAGCTTTCTTT.

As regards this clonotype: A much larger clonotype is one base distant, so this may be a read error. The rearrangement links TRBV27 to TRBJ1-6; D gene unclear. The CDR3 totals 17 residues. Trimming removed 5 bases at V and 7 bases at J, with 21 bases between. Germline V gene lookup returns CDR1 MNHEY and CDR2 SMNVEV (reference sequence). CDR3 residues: CASSLRPTGTRNSPLHF. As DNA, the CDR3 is TGTGCCAGCAGTCTAAGACCTACGGGCACCAGGAATTCACCCCTCCACTTT.

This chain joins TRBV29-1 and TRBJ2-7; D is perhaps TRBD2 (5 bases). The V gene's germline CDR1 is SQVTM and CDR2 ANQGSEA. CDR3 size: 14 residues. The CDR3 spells CAGSVVAQRYEQYF. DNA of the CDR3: TGCGCCGGTAGCGTGGTTGCCCAGCGGTACGAGCAGTACTTC.